This T cell receptor (beta chain) stems from a study of T cells after somatic rescue of genetic block. Produced via immunoSEQ multiplex PCR; TCRdb's table is partial and in-frame only. Among about 68,000 clones, 92% were seen once, and the ten largest hold 2.9%. CDR1 and CDR2 (germline): MNHNS, SASEGT. The CDR3 loop spans 15 amino acids. After removal of 4 bases from V and 4 bases from J, the junction contained 5 bases not matched to a gene. The chain is built from TRBV6-1 and TRBJ2-3; 10 nucleotides agree with TRBD2. Sequencing input: peripheral blood mononuclear cells (PBMCs). This sequence originates from a man aged 35-49 years. The CDR3: CASSASGGEADTQYF. The CDR3 DNA is TGTGCCAGCAGTGCCAGCGGGGGGGAGGCAGATACGCAGTATTTT.